This T cell receptor beta chain was found in a study of CD8 T cells in ankylosing spondylitis. This clonotype was seen only a few times. Antigen specificity is unknown. Germline V gene sequence: CDR1 SGHTA, CDR2 FQGNSA. This CDR3 is built from 15 residues. V gave up 5 bases and J gave up 6 bases; unmatched junction bases: 13. General study findings and limits: Matched synovial fluid from ankylosing spondylitis patients was reported to be enriched for disease-linked clones. For ankylosing spondylitis blood, a TCR beta motif of seven to nine highly homologous variants appeared characteristic.

TCRdb re-derived calls from the 5' RACE reads in MiXCR, one entry per CDR3 protein. Of 750,000 to 850,000 distinct CDR3 sequences in the sample, approximately 12% were seen once. Sequencing input: blood, either unsorted or a sorted T cell fraction (not recorded which). The J gene is TRBJ2-7, the V gene TRBV7-2; 7 bases map to TRBD1. This TCR came from a male donor with ankylosing spondylitis. The CDR3 sequence is CASSPYRQGRSEQYF. The CDR3 DNA sequence: TGTGCCAGCAGCCCCTATAGACAGGGTCGAAGCGAGCAGTACTTC.